Below are 13 T cell receptor beta chains sequenced from a single sample in a study of T-cell reconstitution after alpha-beta-depleted transplantation in children. Unique molecular identifiers were incorporated during preparation of the TCRbeta library. MiXCR, applied by TCRdb to the PCR reads, yields one record per CDR3 protein. The sample lists around 360,000 distinct CDR3 sequences, approximately 10% occurring once. Sequencing used PBMCs from the stem cell graft donor, obtained from the stem cell graft. These receptor sequences come from a human donor who donated a stem cell graft to a child with acute lymphoblastic leukemia.

This clonotype has a count of ten or more. This chain joins TRBV2 and TRBJ2-5, with 7 nucleotides matching TRBD1. The ends lost 7 bases at V and 5 bases at J; junction bases unmatched: 13. This CDR3 region has 15 residues. The germline CDR1 and CDR2 sequences are SNHLY and FYNNEI. The CDR3 is CASNTGATPRETQYF. The CDR3 DNA sequence: TGTGCCAGCAACACAGGGGCCACTCCGAGGGAGACCCAGTACTTC.

This clonotype was found a few times. This chain joins TRBV7-2 and TRBJ2-7, with a possible D match to TRBD2 (6 bases). The ends were cut back, 1 base at V and 3 bases at J, with 10 bases in the middle. Per germline, CDR1 SGHTA and CDR2 FQGNSA. The CDR3 loop spans 14 amino acids. As DNA, the CDR3 is TGTGCCAGCAGCTTAGGTCTAGCGAGCTACGAGCAGTACTTC. This translates into CASSLGLASYEQYF.

In this sample, this clonotype turned up a few times. This chain connects TRBV21-1 to TRBJ2-7; the DNA was not used to check the table's D call, TRBD2. TRBV21-1 represents a pseudogene. The CDR3 has 18 residues. CDR3 sequence (DNA): TGTGCCAGCAGCAAACTAGCGACAATTTTGTGGGGTTCCTACGAGCAGTACTTC. Translation: CASSKLATILWGSYEQYF.

This clonotype was detected many times. V gene TRBV4-3 combines with J gene TRBJ1-2; D is possibly TRBD1 (6 bases). The CDR3 is 15 amino acids. Trimming shortened V by 1 base and J by 4 bases, and 13 bases separated the two germline ends. CDR1 and CDR2 from the germline V gene are LGHNA and YSLEER. The CDR3 coding sequence is TGCGCCAGCAGCCAAGCCTTCCAGGGGAGCTATGGCTACACCTTC. It is translated as CASSQAFQGSYGYTF.

The CDR3 loop reads CASSVGGSEQKLFF. CDR3 in DNA: TGTGCCAGCAGCGTAGGTGGCTCCGAACAAAAACTGTTTTTT. This sequence joins TRBV9 and TRBJ1-4; the D is unclear. V dropped 0 bases and J dropped 9 bases, with 12 bases sitting between them. Germline V gene lookup returns CDR1 SGDLS and CDR2 YYNGEE. The CDR3 loop spans 14 amino acids. The whole variable domain, remainder taken from reference TRBV9 and TRBJ1-4, is DSGVTQTPKHLITATGQRVTLRCSPRSGDLSVYWYQQSLDQGLQFLIQYYNGEERAKGNILERFSAQQFPDLHSELNLSSLELGDSALYFCASSVGGSEQKLFFGSGTQLSVL.

This clonotype was seen more than once but under ten times. V gene TRBV28 combines with J gene TRBJ1-6; no clear D gene. V gave up 8 bases and J gave up 0 bases, with 14 bases separating them. Germline CDR1 reads MDHEN; CDR2 reads SYDVKM. The CDR3 totals 16 residues. As DNA, the CDR3 is TGTGCCAGCGGAGACTCTCGATTCTCCTATAATTCACCCCTCCACTTT. Its protein product is CASGDSRFSYNSPLHF. Complete variable domain (other parts from reference TRBV28 and TRBJ1-6): DVKVTQSSRYLVKRTGEKVFLECVQDMDHENMFWYRQDPGLGLRLIYFSYDVKMKEKGDIPEGYSVSREKKERFSLILESASTNQTSMYLCASGDSRFSYNSPLHFGNGTRLTVT.

This clonotype has more than one count but fewer than ten. The rearrangement links TRBV20-1 to TRBJ2-3; maybe TRBD2 (6 bases). Germline CDR1 DFQATT, CDR2 SNEGSKA (reference sequence). V gave up 3 bases and J gave up 6 bases, with 10 bases separating them. This CDR3 region has 12 residues. CDR3 region: CSASPSEDTQYF. For the CDR3, the DNA is TGCAGTGCTAGCCCTAGCGAGGATACGCAGTATTTT.

The sample holds a few counts of this clonotype. The J gene is TRBJ2-7, the V gene TRBV2, with 7 nucleotides matching TRBD1. Germline V gives CDR1 SNHLY, CDR2 FYNNEI. J gave up 5 bases and V 6 bases, and 4 bases lay outside the gene matches. The CDR3 length is 12 residues. For the CDR3, the DNA is TGTGCCAGCAGAGACAGGGTCCACGAGCAGTACTTC. It encodes CASRDRVHEQYF.

The CDR3: CASSNRPRGVENEQFF. As DNA, the CDR3 is TGTGCCAGCAGCAATCGCCCGAGGGGTGTAGAAAATGAGCAGTTCTTC. This chain connects TRBV7-2 to TRBJ2-1; the D gene could be TRBD1 or TRBD2 (5 bases each). The CDR3 spans 16 residues. Germline CDR1 and CDR2: SGHTA and FQGNSA. Trimming left V 5 bases short and J 7 bases short, with 21 bases between.

This clonotype came up a few times. This chain joins TRBV20-1 and TRBJ2-1; TRBD1 might be the D (7 bases). Per germline, CDR1 DFQATT and CDR2 SNEGSKA (reference sequence). Deletions cut 6 bases from V and 0 bases from J, with 12 bases between. This CDR3 has 14 amino acids. Here the CDR3 DNA reads TGCAGTGCCTCAGGGGGGAGCTCCTACAATGAGCAGTTCTTC. Translated: CSASGGSSYNEQFF.

This clonotype was detected only a few times. The V gene is TRBV12-3 or TRBV12-4, the J gene TRBJ1-2; the D gene is possibly TRBD1 (5 bases). V gave up 6 bases and J gave up 8 bases, with 19 bases separating them. There are 14 residues in the CDR3. The CDR3 loop reads CASSRDGQFLGYTF. The CDR3 DNA reads TGTGCCAGCAGCCGGGACGGTCAGTTTTTAGGCTACACCTTC.

The V and J genes are TRBV5-1 and TRBJ2-7; possible D gene TRBD1, 6 bases. There are 14 residues in the CDR3. V lost 5 bases, J lost 3 bases, and 15 bases lay in between. CDR1 SGHRS and CDR2 YFSETQ come from the germline V gene. CDR3 nucleotides: TGCGCCAGCAGACCAGAAAGGGGGTACTACGAGCAGTACTTC. Amino acid sequence: CASRPERGYYEQYF. The full variable domain, its missing parts supplied by reference TRBV5-1 and TRBJ2-7, is KAGVTQTPRYLIKTRGQQVTLSCSPISGHRSVSWYQQTPGQGLQFLFEYFSETQRNKGNFPGRFSGRQFSNSRSEMNVSTLELGDSALYLCASRPERGYYEQYFGPGTRLTVT.

This chain links TRBV27 with TRBJ2-7, with a weak D call TRBD1 (5 bases). V dropped 2 bases and J dropped 7 bases, with 15 bases sitting between them. The CDR3 is 14 residues long. Germline V gene data show CDR1 as MNHEY and CDR2 as SMNVEV (reference sequence). DNA for the CDR3: TGTGCCAGCAGTTTAAGTCTAGGGGTGCGTGAGCAGTACTTC. This encodes CASSLSLGVREQYF.